Below, 32 T cell receptor beta chains from the same sample are listed, as sequenced in a study of T cells in Graves' hyperthyroidism and ophthalmopathy. Amplified TCR beta CDR3 regions came from RNA transcripts. When the TCR CDR3 underwent first-round RT-PCR, the HTBI primer set was used. TCRdb re-called the multiplex PCR reads through MiXCR, storing one row per CDR3 protein. The top ten clones hold under 8% of a sample with approximately 590,000 distinct CDR3 sequences, 15% to 19% of them seen once. Material for sequencing was blood. These receptors all stem from a woman aged 25-40 years with Graves' hyperthyroidism.

This clonotype came up many times. The chain recombines TRBV29-1 with TRBJ2-7, with 7 bases aligning to TRBD1. This CDR3 region has 11 residues. Trimming at V came to 4 bases and at J to 6 bases, leaving 3 bases not matched to a gene. Germline V lookup: CDR1 SQVTM, CDR2 ANQGSEA. The CDR3 spells CSVATGFEQYF. The CDR3 nucleotides are TGCAGCGTTGCGACAGGGTTCGAGCAGTACTTC.

This clonotype was seen repeatedly, ten times or more. V is TRBV6-5 and J is TRBJ2-7, with 7 nucleotides matching TRBD1. V lost 0 bases, J lost 0 bases, and 2 bases stayed unmatched. Germline CDR1 and CDR2: MNHEY and SVGAGI. This CDR3 region has 15 residues. CDR3 DNA: TGTGCCAGCAGTTACTCTGACAGGGTCTCCTACGAGCAGTACTTC. The encoded protein is CASSYSDRVSYEQYF.

This clonotype was seen many times. The J gene is TRBJ2-2, the V gene TRBV10-2, with 11 positions matching TRBD2. The CDR3 totals 19 residues. Germline assignment: CDR1 WSHSY and CDR2 SAAADI. With V trimmed by 2 bases and J by 1 base, 9 bases remained unmatched. In DNA, the CDR3 is TGCGCCAGCAGTGAGCCCTGGGGACTAGCGGAGAAGAACACCGGGGAGCTGTTTTTT. It yields the protein CASSEPWGLAEKNTGELFF.

Regarding this clonotype: One base away lies a much larger clone, so this may be a sequencing read error. The chain joins TRBV10-3 to TRBJ2-1; 7 nucleotides match TRBD1. CDR3 length: 14 amino acids. V shed 8 bases and J 3 bases; nucleotides not matched to a gene: 7. Germline lookup yields CDR1 ENHRY and CDR2 SYGVKD. The CDR3 region has the DNA TGTGCCATCGGGCGACAGGGATTCTACAATGAGCAGTTCTTC. It yields the protein CAIGRQGFYNEQFF.

This clonotype appeared a few times. With a much larger clone just one base away, this may be a read error. The genes are TRBV24-1 and TRBJ2-7; 13 nucleotides align to TRBD2. Germline CDR1 KGHDR, CDR2 SFDVKD. There are 15 residues in the CDR3. This chain's CDR3 is CAASDPGTSGNEQYF. The CDR3 region has the DNA TGTGCCGCCAGTGACCCGGGGACTAGCGGGAACGAGCAGTACTTC.

Many counts were recorded for this clonotype. The gene calls are TRBV18 and TRBJ2-5; 10 bases match TRBD2. The CDR3 covers 18 residues. V lost 1 base and J lost 2; bases outside the gene matches: 10. Looked up from germline, CDR1 is KGHSH and CDR2 is LQKENI. The CDR3 DNA sequence: TGTGCCAGCTCACCACGGGCTAGCGGGAGTGGAGCGCAAGAGACCCAGTACTTC. It codes for CASSPRASGSGAQETQYF.

The V call is TRBV13, the J call TRBJ2-7, with 12 bases lining up with TRBD2. Trimming at V came to 6 bases and at J to 2 bases, leaving 8 bases not matched to a gene. This CDR3 spans 16 amino acids. CDR1 and CDR2 from the germline V gene are PRHDT and FYEKMQ (reference sequence). CDR3 amino acids: CASSQTSGSRAYEQYF. As DNA, the CDR3 is TGTGCCAGCAGTCAGACTAGCGGGAGTAGGGCCTACGAGCAGTACTTC. The full variable domain, completed using reference TRBV13 and TRBJ2-7, is AAGVIQSPRHLIKEKRETATLKCYPIPRHDTVYWYQQGPGQDPQFLISFYEKMQSDKGSIPDRFSAQQFSDYHSELNMSSLELGDSALYFCASSQTSGSRAYEQYFGPGTRLTVT.

This clonotype was seen at least ten times. The J gene is TRBJ1-5, the V gene TRBV28; D uncertain. The CDR3 runs 14 residues. Germline values: CDR1 MDHEN, CDR2 SYDVKM. Trimming stripped 5 bases from V and 2 bases from J, with 10 bases between. CDR3 residues: CASSRPFGNQPQHF. The CDR3, as DNA: TGTGCCAGCAGTCGCCCTTTCGGCAATCAGCCCCAGCATTTT.

This clonotype turned up a few times. The chain joins TRBV27 to TRBJ2-1, with 7 nucleotides matching TRBD2. Germline V gene data show CDR1 as MNHEY and CDR2 as SMNVEV (reference sequence). The CDR3 is made up of 12 amino acids. The trim removed 5 bases at V and 10 bases at J, leaving 5 bases unmatched. DNA for the CDR3: TGTGCCAGCAGTATCCTGGGGGGGGAGCAGTTCTTC. As protein: CASSILGGEQFF.

This clonotype has ten or more counts. The chain combines TRBV28 with TRBJ2-6; no clear D gene. The germline gives CDR1 MDHEN, CDR2 SYDVKM. Trimming removed 8 bases from V and 1 base from J, with 12 bases in between. The CDR3 loop spans 15 amino acids. The CDR3, as DNA: TGTGCCAGCTCAAAGGCGGCGTCTGGGGCCAACGTCCTGACTTTC. It translates to CASSKAASGANVLTF.

This clonotype has at least ten counts. V and J are TRBV3-1 and TRBJ1-2; D remains ambiguous. CDR3 length equals 12 residues. With 4 bases removed from V and 14 bases from J, the gap between germline ends came to 17 bases. The V gene's germline CDR1 is LGHDT and CDR2 YNNKEL (reference sequence). The CDR3 loop is CASSLPAGVSTF. DNA of the CDR3: TGTGCCAGCAGCCTCCCAGCTGGGGTCTCGACCTTC.

This clonotype was observed a few times. This may arise from a read error, as a much more abundant clone is one base away. This chain joins TRBV7-2 and TRBJ2-5; possibly TRBD1 or TRBD2 for D (6 bases each). The CDR3 contains 14 residues. CDR1 is SGHTA and CDR2 is FQGNSA in the germline V gene. This CDR3 reads CACSLNGGRETQYF. CDR3 coding DNA: TGTGCCTGCAGCTTAAATGGGGGGCGGGAGACCCAGTACTTC.

The chain carries TRBV20-1 and TRBJ2-1; TRBD2 matches at 13 bases. Trimming removed 6 bases from V and 0 bases from J; junction bases left unmatched: 11. This CDR3 comprises 18 residues. CDR1 DFQATT and CDR2 SNEGSKA come from the germline V gene (reference sequence). The CDR3 coding sequence is TGCAGTGCCCGAGCCGGGACTAGCGGGACTTCCTCCTACAATGAGCAGTTCTTC. Its protein is CSARAGTSGTSSYNEQFF.

This chain uses TRBV10-3 with TRBJ1-2; 8 positions match TRBD1. Germline loops: CDR1 ENHRY, CDR2 SYGVKD. The CDR3 extends over 13 amino acids. With 8 bases clipped from V and 6 bases from J, the junction kept 8 bases outside the gene matches. The CDR3 bases are TGTGCCATCTTGGACAGGGAGGCAAATGGCTACACCTTC. It encodes CAILDREANGYTF.

Only a few counts were recorded for this clonotype. With a much larger clone just one base away, this may be a read error. The chain carries TRBV18 and TRBJ1-1; 8 bases map to TRBD1. The J segment lost 7 bases and the V segment lost 0 bases, leaving 10 bases of the junction unmatched. Germline V lookup: CDR1 KGHSH, CDR2 LQKENI. This CDR3 contains 16 residues. The CDR3 bases are TGTGCCAGCTCACCACCGTCCGGACAGGGTTGGAGTGAAGCTTTCTTT. It encodes CASSPPSGQGWSEAFF.

There are a few counts of this clonotype. This may be a read error, as it is one base from a much larger clone. CDR3 region: CASSLRTRTGVNQPQHF. Written as DNA, the CDR3 is TGTGCCAGCAGCTTACGGACCAGGACAGGGGTTAATCAGCCCCAGCATTTT. V is TRBV7-8 and J is TRBJ1-5; the match to TRBD1 covers 9 bases. J was trimmed by 4 bases and V by 2 bases; bases with no gene match: 9. The CDR3 contains 17 residues. Germline values: CDR1 SGHVS, CDR2 FQNEAQ.

The gene calls are TRBV9 and TRBJ2-1; D is possibly TRBD2 (6 bases). The ends were cut back, 2 bases at V and 6 bases at J, with 15 bases in the middle. The germline V gene encodes CDR1 SGDLS and CDR2 YYNGEE. CDR3 length: 15 residues. CDR3 residues: CASSVRETGFNEQFF. CDR3 nucleotide sequence: TGTGCCAGCAGCGTTCGGGAGACCGGGTTCAATGAGCAGTTCTTC.

This clonotype was seen repeatedly, ten times or more. The gene calls are TRBV11-3 and TRBJ2-1; tentative D call: TRBD2 (5 bases). V gave up 2 bases and J gave up 7 bases, with 9 bases separating them. Germline V gives CDR1 SGHNT, CDR2 YENEEA. This CDR3 is built from 13 residues. The CDR3 region is CASSLPPGNEQFF. CDR3 in DNA: TGTGCCAGCAGCTTACCCCCGGGGAATGAGCAGTTCTTC.

The rearrangement links TRBV24-1 to TRBJ2-1, with TRBD2 matching over 8 bases. The J segment lost 0 bases and the V segment lost 10 bases, leaving 7 bases of the junction unmatched. Germline V lookup: CDR1 KGHDR, CDR2 SFDVKD. The CDR3 is made up of 15 amino acids. The CDR3 here is CATNGGRSSYNEQFF. DNA of the CDR3: TGTGCCACAAACGGCGGGAGGAGCTCCTACAATGAGCAGTTCTTC.

The V gene is TRBV19, the J gene TRBJ2-1; the match to TRBD2 covers 7 bases. CDR1 LNHDA and CDR2 SQIVND come from the germline V gene (reference sequence). Losses at the gene ends were 3 bases for V and 2 bases for J; bases not matched to a gene: 4. The CDR3 contains 15 residues. The chain's CDR3 is CASSMASGTYNEQFF. CDR3 nucleotide sequence: TGTGCCAGTAGTATGGCTAGCGGTACCTACAATGAGCAGTTCTTC.

At least ten counts were recorded for this clonotype. The CDR3 here is CASSLVGGTNRHNEQFF. The CDR3 coding sequence is TGTGCCAGCAGCTTAGTGGGGGGGACAAACCGTCACAATGAGCAGTTCTTC. The chain links TRBV11-2 to TRBJ2-1, with TRBD2 as a possible D gene (7 bases). The CDR3 spans 17 residues. Germline V gives CDR1 SGHAT, CDR2 FQNNGV. With 1 base removed from V and 5 bases from J, the gap between germline ends came to 18 bases.

This clonotype was detected many times. The chain uses TRBV30 and TRBJ2-2; TRBD2 matches at 14 bases. Germline values: CDR1 GTSNPN, CDR2 SVGIG (reference sequence). The CDR3 spans 15 residues. The V gene end was trimmed by 2 bases and the J gene end by 6 bases; junction bases not matched to a gene: 2. CDR3 sequence: CAWSRLAGGAGELFF. CDR3 bases: TGTGCCTGGAGTAGACTAGCGGGAGGGGCCGGGGAGCTGTTTTTT.

The sample holds many counts of this clonotype. The CDR3 spells CASSSRGVGLGDVTQYF. As DNA, the CDR3 is TGTGCCAGCAGCTCCCGGGGGGTGGGACTAGGAGATGTTACGCAGTATTTT. The rearrangement joins TRBV11-2 to TRBJ2-3; 8 bases are a match to TRBD2. Germline CDR1 SGHAT, CDR2 FQNNGV. The V segment lost 4 bases and the J segment 8 bases; nucleotides outside the gene matches: 17. The CDR3 sequence is 17 residues long.

This clonotype has at least ten counts. This chain uses TRBV7-2 with TRBJ1-5; D is uncertain. CDR3 size: 14 residues. Trimming stripped 2 bases from V and 6 bases from J, with 11 bases between. CDR1 is SGHTA, CDR2 FQGNSA, per germline. The CDR3 region has the DNA TGTGCCAGCAGCTTAAGTACGGGGAGTCAGCCCCAGCATTTT. It specifies CASSLSTGSQPQHF.

In its sample, this clonotype was seen many times. This sequence joins TRBV20-1 and TRBJ1-1; D uncertain. Trimming took 3 bases from V and 2 from J, leaving 7 bases between them. This CDR3 is built from 12 residues. Per germline, CDR1 DFQATT and CDR2 SNEGSKA (reference sequence). CDR3 in DNA: TGCAGTGCTAGGGGCCATAACACTGAAGCTTTCTTT. Its translation is CSARGHNTEAFF.

The CDR3 here is CASTNGANTGELFF. The DNA of the CDR3 is TGTGCCAGTACTAACGGTGCGAACACCGGGGAGCTGTTTTTT. This chain joins TRBV19 and TRBJ2-2, with D unresolved. Trimming removed 7 bases from V and 0 bases from J, with 9 bases in between. The germline V gene has CDR1 LNHDA and CDR2 SQIVND (reference sequence). CDR3 size: 14 residues.

The chain is built from TRBV20-1 and TRBJ2-5, with a possible D match to TRBD1 (6 bases). With 3 bases removed from V and 2 bases from J, the gap between germline ends came to 7 bases. Germline V CDR1 and CDR2: DFQATT, SNEGSKA (reference sequence). This CDR3 region has 12 residues. Here the CDR3 DNA reads TGCAGTGCTAGGGACAGACAAGAGACCCAGTACTTC. It encodes CSARDRQETQYF.

The sample holds a few counts of this clonotype. The genes are TRBV6-4 and TRBJ2-3; D not resolved. From germline, CDR1 is MRHNA and CDR2 SNTAGT. V was shortened by 3 bases and J by 5 bases, with 6 bases between the two germline ends. This CDR3 comprises 12 residues. For the CDR3, the DNA is TGTGCCAGCAGTGAGTTCGGAGATACGCAGTATTTT. This codes for CASSEFGDTQYF.

This clonotype was seen many times. The chain links TRBV11-2 to TRBJ2-7, with D tentatively TRBD1 (6 bases). Trimming took 8 bases from V and 6 from J, leaving 14 bases between them. The CDR3 is made up of 12 amino acids. Germline V gene lookup returns CDR1 SGHAT and CDR2 FQNNGV. CDR3: CASSRTGFEQYF. In DNA form, the CDR3 reads TGTGCCAGCTCACGTACAGGGTTCGAGCAGTACTTC.

The chain joins TRBV28 to TRBJ1-5; TRBD1 agrees at 11 bases. CDR3 length equals 15 residues. V shed 4 bases and J 5 bases; nucleotides not matched to a gene: 4. The germline CDR1 and CDR2 sequences are MDHEN and SYDVKM. The CDR3 DNA reads as TGTGCCAGCAGTTCCCGGACAGGGGGCGATCAGCCCCAGCATTTT. Its translation: CASSSRTGGDQPQHF.

The table lists this clonotype with a few counts. For the CDR3, the DNA is TGTGCCAGCAGCCTGGACGTCGGGGGCTCCATGATCACCGGGGAGCTGTTTTTT. As protein: CASSLDVGGSMITGELFF. This sequence joins TRBV9 and TRBJ2-2; possibly TRBD1 or TRBD2 for D (6 bases each). V was trimmed by 4 bases and J by 4 bases, leaving 23 bases between them. From germline, CDR1 is SGDLS and CDR2 YYNGEE. The CDR3 runs 18 residues.

This chain connects TRBV7-9 to TRBJ2-3, with a weak D call TRBD2 (6 bases). V was trimmed by 5 bases and J by 2 bases, leaving 14 bases between them. The CDR3 contains 15 residues. Germline V gives CDR1 SEHNR, CDR2 FQNEAQ (reference sequence). This chain's CDR3 is CASSVDLAITDTQYF. For the CDR3, the DNA is TGTGCCAGCAGCGTCGATCTAGCGATCACAGATACGCAGTATTTT.